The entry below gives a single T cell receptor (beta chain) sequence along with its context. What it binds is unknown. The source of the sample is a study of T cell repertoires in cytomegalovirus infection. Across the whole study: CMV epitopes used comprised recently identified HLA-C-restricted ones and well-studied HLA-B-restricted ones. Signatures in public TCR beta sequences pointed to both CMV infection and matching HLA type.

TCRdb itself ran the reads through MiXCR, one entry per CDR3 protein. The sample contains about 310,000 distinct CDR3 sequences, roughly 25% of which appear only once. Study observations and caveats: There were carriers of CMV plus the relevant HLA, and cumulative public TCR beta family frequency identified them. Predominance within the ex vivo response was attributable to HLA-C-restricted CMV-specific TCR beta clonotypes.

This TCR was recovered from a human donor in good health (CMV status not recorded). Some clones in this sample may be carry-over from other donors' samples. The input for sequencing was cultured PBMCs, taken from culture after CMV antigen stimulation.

As DNA, the CDR3 is TGTGCCAGCAGCTTTGTTCCCTACGAGCAGTACTTC. It codes for CASSFVPYEQYF. The chain carries TRBV7-6 and TRBJ2-7; no definite D call. V was shortened by 3 bases and J by 2 bases, with 5 bases between the two germline ends. Germline CDR1 and CDR2: SGHVS and FNYEAQ. The CDR3 loop spans 12 amino acids. Combining the CDR3 with reference TRBV7-6 and TRBJ2-7 gives the whole variable domain GAGVSQSPRYKVTKRGQDVALRCDPISGHVSLYWYRQALGQGPEFLTYFNYEAQQDKSGLPNDRFSAERPEGSISTLTIQRTEQRDSAMYRCASSFVPYEQYFGPGTRLTVT.